These T cell receptor beta chains were read from a single sample in a study of cytomegalovirus exposure and HLA in healthy donors. Data came from immunoSEQ multiplex PCR; TCRdb stores just in-frame clones and leaves some out. The sample contains fewer than 95,000 clones, roughly four fifths of which appear only once. The sample comprised PBMCs. These receptors were collected from a man aged 25-45 years in good health and CMV-seronegative. Each CDR3 is given with its conserved first and last residue. A D gene is named only where the DNA matches it firmly. Only part of the rows carry a size: once, few, many, or a class if the clone is expanded.

clone_size	v_call	d_call	j_call	cdr3_nt	cdr3_aa
.	TRBV5-1	.	TRBJ2-3	TGCGCCAGCAGCTTCGGCGGAACTAGGACAGATACGCAGTATTTT	CASSFGGTRTDTQYF
.	TRBV5-5	TRBD1	TRBJ2-1	TGTGCCAGCAGCTTTGTCCAGGGGGCTCTCGATGAGCAGTTCTTC	CASSFVQGALDEQFF
few	TRBV7-9	.	TRBJ2-7	TGTGCCAGCAGCCCGACTAGCGAGCAGTACTTC	CASSPTSEQYF
.	TRBV27	TRBD1	TRBJ1-1	TGTGCCAGCAGTTTTGGGGTCGGCAGGGGGAGTGCTTTCTTT	CASSFGVGRGSAFF
.	TRBV21-1	.	TRBJ1-2	TGTGCCAGCAGCTCACCAAGGGGCTCTGGCTACACCTTC	CASSSPRGSGYTF
few	TRBV6-5	TRBD1	TRBJ1-2	TGTGCCAGCAGATTAGGACAGGGTAACTATGGCTACACCTTC	CASRLGQGNYGYTF
.	TRBV7-2	TRBD1	TRBJ2-4	TGTGCCAGCAGCGATAGGACAGGGGCTAGGAACATTCAGTACTTC	CASSDRTGARNIQYF
few	TRBV10-3	TRBD1	TRBJ1-1	TGTGCCATCAACCCGGGACAGGGTCGTTCCACTGAAGCTTTCTTT	CAINPGQGRSTEAFF
.	TRBV5-4	.	TRBJ1-2	TGTGCCAGCAGGTCCGGACAGACCTATGGCTACACCTTC	CASRSGQTYGYTF
.	TRBV7-2	.	TRBJ1-2	TGTGCCAGCAGCCCCGGGACACCCTATGGCTACACCTTC	CASSPGTPYGYTF
.	TRBV7-9	.	TRBJ1-1	TGTGCCAGCAGTCTGGGAGGTGAGGCTGAAGCTTTCTTT	CASSLGGEAEAFF
.	TRBV19	TRBD1	TRBJ1-2	TGTGCCAGTAGACGATCAGGGGGCCCGGGGTACACCTTC	CASRRSGGPGYTF
.	TRBV13	TRBD1	TRBJ1-2	TGTGCCAGCAGCCCCAGGGGTGGGGACAGGGCTTCGGGCTACACCTTC	CASSPRGGDRASGYTF